Presented here are 11 T cell receptor beta chains from one specimen sequenced in a study of T cell changes during pregnancy in multiple sclerosis. Generated by immunoSEQ multiplex PCR, the TCRdb table keeps only in-frame clones and is missing some. Seen here are some 38,000 clones, under 95% observed once, and the top ten hold roughly 0.66%. Here the sequenced sample was CD4+ T cells from peripheral blood mononuclear cells, taken in the second trimester of pregnancy. These receptors were collected from a female donor in good health, enrolled as a control in a pregnancy study.

In DNA form, the CDR3 reads TGCGCCAGCAGCCAAGCTCCTACCGTAAAAGAACAAGAGACCCAGTACTTC. Protein sequence: CASSQAPTVKEQETQYF. The chain has TRBV4-1 and TRBJ2-5; D remains ambiguous. The V end lost 1 base, the J end lost 2 bases, and 17 bases lay between the germline ends. The CDR3 length is 17 residues. Germline values: CDR1 MGHRA, CDR2 YSYEKL.

V gene TRBV5-4 combines with J gene TRBJ2-1; 9 bases are a match to TRBD1. This CDR3 comprises 14 residues. The germline gives CDR1 SGHNT, CDR2 YYREEE (reference sequence). J lost 8 bases, V lost 0 bases, and 3 bases had no gene match. Here the CDR3 reads CASSLDRGHHEQFF. The CDR3 coding sequence is TGTGCCAGCAGCTTGGACAGGGGGCACCATGAGCAGTTCTTC.

This chain connects TRBV30 to TRBJ2-3, with 9 positions matching TRBD2. The V segment lost 2 bases and the J segment 0 bases; nucleotides outside the gene matches: 6. The CDR3 is made up of 16 amino acids. The V gene's germline CDR1 is GTSNPN and CDR2 SVGIG (reference sequence). Here the CDR3 reads CAWSSGRFSSTDTQYF. In DNA, the CDR3 is TGTGCCTGGAGTAGCGGGAGGTTCTCTAGCACAGATACGCAGTATTTT. The variable domain in full, with the rest retrieved from reference TRBV30 and TRBJ2-3, is SQTIHQWPATLVQPVGSPLSLECTVEGTSNPNLYWYRQAAGRGLQLLFYSVGIGQISSEVPQNLSASRPQDRQFILSSKKLLLSDSGFYLCAWSSGRFSSTDTQYFGPGTRLTVL.

The chain couples TRBV5-1 to TRBJ2-2; tentative D call: TRBD2 (6 bases). Germline V gene data show CDR1 as SGHRS and CDR2 as YFSETQ. CDR3 length equals 15 residues. Trimming stripped 6 bases from V and 2 bases from J, with 14 bases between. In DNA, the CDR3 is TGCGCCAGCAACCCCCGGGACTCCAACACCGGGGAGCTGTTTTTT. Protein product: CASNPRDSNTGELFF.

The chain has TRBV5-6 and TRBJ1-1, with TRBD1 as a possible D gene (5 bases). The CDR3 totals 15 residues. From germline, CDR1 is SGHDT and CDR2 YYEEEE. The V end lost 2 bases, the J end lost 0 bases, and 11 bases lay between the germline ends. CDR3 bases: TGTGCCAGCAGCTTTTGGGGACTATTGAACACTGAAGCTTTCTTT. Protein sequence: CASSFWGLLNTEAFF.

The chain has TRBV5-5 and TRBJ1-1, with D possibly being TRBD1 (6 bases). Germline CDR1 SGHKS, CDR2 YYEKEE (reference sequence). The V gene lost 5 bases and the J gene lost 1 base, with 9 bases spanning the gap. The CDR3 extends over 13 amino acids. The CDR3 region is CASRPTGNTEAFF. CDR3 sequence (DNA): TGTGCCAGCAGGCCGACAGGGAACACTGAAGCTTTCTTT.

The genes are TRBV27 and TRBJ1-4; D is possibly TRBD1 (5 bases). CDR3 length: 15 amino acids. V shed 5 bases and J shed 0 bases, with 10 bases lying between them. From germline, CDR1 is MNHEY and CDR2 SMNVEV (reference sequence). CDR3 protein: CASSPSGATNEKLFF. The CDR3 bases are TGTGCCAGCAGTCCCTCGGGGGCAACTAATGAAAAACTGTTTTTT.

This clone was recorded once. This chain links TRBV6-1 with TRBJ1-2, with D perhaps matching TRBD1 (6 bases). There are 14 residues in the CDR3. The V gene's germline CDR1 is MNHNS and CDR2 SASEGT. V lost 8 bases, J lost 4 bases, and 17 bases lay in between. This chain's CDR3 is CASGRGGALYGYTF. CDR3 coding DNA: TGTGCCAGCGGCCGGGGGGGGGCCCTCTATGGCTACACCTTC.

The chain links TRBV15 to TRBJ2-2, with D perhaps matching TRBD1 (6 bases). CDR3 length: 14 residues. CDR1 is LNHNV and CDR2 is YYDKDF in the germline V gene (reference sequence). The V end lost 3 bases, the J end lost 6 bases, and 11 bases lay between the germline ends. The CDR3 sequence: CATSRAQGPGELFF. Here the CDR3 DNA reads TGTGCCACCAGCAGGGCCCAGGGGCCCGGGGAGCTGTTTTTT.

This clone appeared a single time. The chain combines TRBV19 with TRBJ1-4; unclear D gene. The CDR3 runs 14 residues. Germline CDR1 and CDR2: LNHDA and SQIVND (reference sequence). Trimming removed 3 bases from V and 5 bases from J, with 10 bases in between. The CDR3 coding sequence is TGTGCCAGTAGTATCTACAGCCAGAATGAAAAACTGTTTTTT. As protein: CASSIYSQNEKLFF.

The chain joins TRBV7-6 to TRBJ2-7; possibly TRBD1 for D (6 bases). V was clipped by 3 bases and J by 2 bases, with 11 bases between them. This CDR3 is 14 amino acids long. Looked up from germline, CDR1 is SGHVS and CDR2 is FNYEAQ. DNA of the CDR3: TGTGCCAGCAGCTTCGACACAGGGCCCTACGAGCAGTACTTC. It encodes CASSFDTGPYEQYF.